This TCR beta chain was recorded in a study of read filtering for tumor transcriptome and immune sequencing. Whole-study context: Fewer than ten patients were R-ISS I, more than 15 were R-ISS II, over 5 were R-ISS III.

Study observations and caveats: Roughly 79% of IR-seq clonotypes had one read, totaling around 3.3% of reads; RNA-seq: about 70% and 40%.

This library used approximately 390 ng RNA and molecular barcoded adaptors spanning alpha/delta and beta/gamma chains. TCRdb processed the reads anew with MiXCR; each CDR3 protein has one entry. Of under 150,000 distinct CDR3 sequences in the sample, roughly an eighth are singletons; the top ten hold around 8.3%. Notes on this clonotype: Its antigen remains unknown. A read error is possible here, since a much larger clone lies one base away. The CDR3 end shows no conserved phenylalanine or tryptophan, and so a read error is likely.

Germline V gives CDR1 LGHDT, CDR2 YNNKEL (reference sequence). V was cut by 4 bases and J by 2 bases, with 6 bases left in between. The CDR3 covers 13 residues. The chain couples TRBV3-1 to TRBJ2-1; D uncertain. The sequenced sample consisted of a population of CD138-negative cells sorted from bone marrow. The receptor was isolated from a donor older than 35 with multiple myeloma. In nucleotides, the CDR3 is TGTGCCAGCAGCCTTCGGGCCTACAATGAGCAGTTCTCC. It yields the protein CASSLRAYNEQFS.